Listed here is a single TCR beta chain. The antigen it binds to is not known. Per-base qualities were not stored, and no clone one base away is much larger. The data derive from a study of blood T cells in healthy people across ages (dated by TCRdb to 2014 to 2015). At the level of the whole study: Template switching captured roughly one uniquely barcoded TCR beta cDNA molecule per two T cells in model experiments. To track age-related changes in TCR beta repertoire diversity, the study relied on deep sequencing normalized with unique cDNA molecular identifiers. The donors were divided into four age groups: young (average approximately 16 years), middle-aged (around 37), aged (approximately 64) and long-lived (about 90). To avoid experimental bias, donors of different ages were spread randomly across the sequencing lanes. The study analyzed two additional independent replicas of 1 million unique cDNA reads from the same blood draw for two donors, one aged 18 to 29 and one aged 80 or older.

Libraries were made using 5' RACE. The sequencing machine was an Illumina HiSeq 2500. A second PCR of about 7 to 12 cycles was run with a J-beta primer mix and a sample-barcoded 5' primer. A unique molecular identifier was introduced onto each TCR beta cDNA molecule by a template-switch 5' adaptor carrying 12 random nucleotides. At least 2.5 million CDR3-containing paired-end reads were obtained from each sample. First-strand cDNA was synthesized from all RNA with the Mint cDNA synthesis kit, primed by a TRBC-specific oligonucleotide. Following uracil-DNA glycosylase treatment, all cDNA underwent a first 18-cycle PCR with the universal primers M1SS and BC2_uni_R. Processing in the source paper ran as follows. For normalization, 1 million high-quality reads were randomly selected from each sample, with every read carrying a distinct molecular identifier. Reads with shared molecular identifiers were discarded instead of being binned into consensus sequences. CDR3 identification, clonotype clustering and error correction used MiTCR with a Q25 quality threshold and the strictest error-elimination algorithm. A nonparametric unseen species model using Euler transformation provided a lower-bound estimate of total TCR beta diversity. Through fastp at Q25 and MiXCR, TCRdb rebuilt clones from the public reads, retaining in-frame beta chains. Rows matching on CDR3 protein sequence are summarized as one entry with the most common DNA and genes. Clone size and V and J calls follow TCRdb, not the original study. The sample table contains some 700,000 distinct CDR3 sequences; only one count was recorded for roughly 43% of them. The ten largest clones represent about 20% of the sample.

Taken from cysteine to phenylalanine, the CDR3 has 15 residues. CDR3 DNA only is kept here, 45 bases in frame from base 1. V was cut back by 8 bases and J by 9 bases, leaving a gap of 25 bases between them. The germline V gene supplies CDR1 SGHVS and CDR2 FNYEAQ. What the study reported, not specific to this receptor: Observed TCR beta diversity per million T cells fell roughly linearly with age, and a significant reduction was already apparent by age approximately 40. Bulk unsorted PBMC profiling prevented conclusive comparison of naive and antigen-experienced compartments. The percentage of naive T cells measured by flow cytometry correlated strongly with observed TCR beta diversity. Because donor CMV infection status was unknown, age-related changes in expanded clonotypes were potentially confounded. Total diversity estimates from one million sequenced T cells were considered lower bounds and underestimates. Compared with the aged group, more naive CD4+ T cells, fewer expanded clones and increased TCR diversity were shown by the long-lived group, suggesting age selection.

Systemically healthy Caucasian individuals from Russia, roughly 40 in total and aged about 6 to 95 years, were included as donors. Each donor gave around 9 milliliters of peripheral blood, collected into EDTA-treated Vacutainer tubes. PBMCs were isolated by Ficoll-Paque density-gradient centrifugation, with at least 6 million obtained per sample. Total RNA, at least 6 micrograms per sample, was extracted from PBMCs with Trizol reagent. For every donor, an aliquot of PBMCs went through flow cytometry to measure the percentages of naive CD45RAhigh/CD27high T cells. Sequencing was performed on blood. This sequence uses TRBV7-6 and TRBJ2-5; the D region possibly corresponds to TRBD1 (6 bases align). The TCR sequence derives from a woman in her sixties or seventies in good health. The CDR3 corresponds to CASAKWDDRITAQYF. The nucleotide sequence is given as TGTGCCAGCGCCAAATGGGATGACAGGATTACGGCCCAGTACTTC. Here the CDR3 is joined to the reference TRBV7-6 and TRBJ2-5 genes, and the full variable domain is: GAGVSQSPRYKVTKRGQDVALRCDPISGHVSLYWYRQALGQGPEFLTYFNYEAQQDKSGLPNDRFSAERPEGSISTLTIQRTEQRDSAMYRCASAKWDDRITAQYFGPGTRLLVL.